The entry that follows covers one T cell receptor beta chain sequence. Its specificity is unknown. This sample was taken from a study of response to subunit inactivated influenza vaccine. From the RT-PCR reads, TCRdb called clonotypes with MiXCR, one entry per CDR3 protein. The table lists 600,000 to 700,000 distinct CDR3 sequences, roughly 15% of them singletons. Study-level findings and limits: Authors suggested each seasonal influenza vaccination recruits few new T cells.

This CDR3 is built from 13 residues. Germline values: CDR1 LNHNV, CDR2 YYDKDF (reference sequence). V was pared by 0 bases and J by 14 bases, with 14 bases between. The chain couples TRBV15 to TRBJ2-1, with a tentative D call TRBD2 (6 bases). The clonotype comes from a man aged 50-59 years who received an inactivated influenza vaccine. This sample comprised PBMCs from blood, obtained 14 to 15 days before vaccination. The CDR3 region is CATSRDITGVKFF. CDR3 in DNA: TGTGCCACCAGCAGAGATATTACGGGAGTAAAGTTCTTC. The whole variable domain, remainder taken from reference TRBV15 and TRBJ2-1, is DAMVIQNPRYQVTQFGKPVTLSCSQTLNHNVMYWYQQKSSQAPKLLFHYYDKDFNNEADTPDNFQSRRPNTSFCFLDIRSPGLGDTAMYLCATSRDITGVKFFGPGTRLTVL.